This entry lists 9 T cell receptor beta chains sequenced from one sample in a study of blood T cell repertoires in COVID-19. Clones were sequenced by immunoSEQ multiplex PCR, and TCRdb holds only the in-frame ones, with some missing. The data contain 130,000 or so clones, about 87% of them seen just once; the ten biggest clones take up 10%. The sample comprised peripheral blood. The receptors originated from a man aged 45-65 years with acute or convalescent COVID-19.

This chain links TRBV7-2 with TRBJ1-4; TRBD1 agrees at 7 bases. The germline V gene encodes CDR1 SGHTA and CDR2 FQGNSA. The CDR3 has 15 residues. Trimming took 5 bases from V and 3 from J; bases not matched to a gene: 6. This chain's CDR3 is CASSARQGSNEKLFF. DNA for the CDR3: TGTGCCAGCAGCGCCCGACAGGGTTCTAATGAAAAACTGTTTTTT. The variable domain in full, with the rest retrieved from reference TRBV7-2 and TRBJ1-4, is GAGVSQSPSNKVTEKGKDVELRCDPISGHTALYWYRQSLGQGLEFLIYFQGNSAPDKSGLPSDRFSAERTGGSVSTLTIQRTQQEDSAVYLCASSARQGSNEKLFFGSGTQLSVL.

This sequence joins TRBV28 and TRBJ2-1; D is uncertain. The V end was cut by 3 bases, the J end by 5 bases, with 14 bases between. Per the germline V gene, CDR1 is MDHEN and CDR2 is SYDVKM. The CDR3 length is 15 residues. This chain's CDR3 is CASSFVGLLDNEQFF. In nucleotides, the CDR3 is TGTGCCAGCAGTTTCGTGGGTTTGCTAGACAATGAGCAGTTCTTC. Filled out from reference TRBV28 and TRBJ2-1, the complete variable domain reads DVKVTQSSRYLVKRTGEKVFLECVQDMDHENMFWYRQDPGLGLRLIYFSYDVKMKEKGDIPEGYSVSREKKERFSLILESASTNQTSMYLCASSFVGLLDNEQFFGPGTRLTVL.

The CDR3 DNA reads as TGTGCCATCAGTGATGTTCGGCCAGGGCAAGCTCGCGATGAAAAACTGTTTTTT. Translated, it gives CAISDVRPGQARDEKLFF. The chain joins TRBV10-3 to TRBJ1-4; tentative D call: TRBD1 (5 bases). Between the trimmed V and J ends, which lost 3 bases and 6 bases, there was a span of 23 bases. Germline CDR1 and CDR2: ENHRY and SYGVKD. This CDR3 is 18 amino acids long.

This clone showed up just once. The CDR3: CASSFSTASLEAFF. CDR3 nucleotides: TGTGCCAGCAGCTTTAGCACGGCGTCTTTAGAAGCTTTCTTT. V and J are TRBV11-2 and TRBJ1-1; D not resolved. CDR1 SGHAT and CDR2 FQNNGV come from the germline V gene. This CDR3 contains 14 residues. Trimming removed 3 bases from V and 8 bases from J, with 16 bases in between.

The rearrangement uses TRBV20-1 and TRBJ2-5; D remains ambiguous. The CDR3 is 11 residues long. Germline CDR1 is DFQATT and CDR2 is SNEGSKA (reference sequence). Trimming left V 4 bases short and J 1 base short, with 4 bases between. This CDR3 reads CSATIQETQYF. The CDR3, as DNA: TGCAGTGCTACCATCCAAGAGACCCAGTACTTC.

This rearrangement joins TRBV19 to TRBJ1-2, with 7 positions matching TRBD1. The germline CDR1 and CDR2 sequences are LNHDA and SQIVND (reference sequence). V was pared by 3 bases and J by 2 bases, with 6 bases of the junction left unmatched. This CDR3 region has 15 residues. For the CDR3, the DNA is TGTGCCAGTAGTATCCACCGGGACAGCAACTATGGCTACACCTTC. Translation: CASSIHRDSNYGYTF.

The rearrangement links TRBV11-3 to TRBJ2-5, with D unclear. Germline CDR1 SGHNT, CDR2 YENEEA. This CDR3 spans 12 amino acids. Trimming took off 6 bases at V and 5 bases at J, with 10 bases between the two ends. CDR3 residues: CASSVSGETQYF. The CDR3 nucleotides read TGTGCCAGCAGTGTTTCCGGTGAGACCCAGTACTTC. The variable domain in full, with the rest retrieved from reference TRBV11-3 and TRBJ2-5, is EAGVVQSPRYKIIEKKQPVAFWCNPISGHNTLYWYLQNLGQGPELLIRYENEEAVDDSQLPKDRFSAERLKGVDSTLKIQPAELGDSAVYLCASSVSGETQYFGPGTRLLVL.

The V call is TRBV7-9, the J call TRBJ2-7; D not certain. The CDR3 extends over 14 amino acids. Trimming pared 2 bases from V and 5 bases from J, leaving 13 bases between. CDR1 is SEHNR, CDR2 FQNEAQ, per germline (reference sequence). CDR3 sequence (DNA): TGTGCCAGCAGCTTAACAACTACTCGACACGAGCAGTACTTC. Encoded protein: CASSLTTTRHEQYF.

V is TRBV2 and J is TRBJ1-2; TRBD1 aligns across 10 bases. The CDR3 runs to 15 residues. V shed 4 bases, J shed 7 bases, and the junction held 9 bases outside the gene matches. Germline V gene data show CDR1 as SNHLY and CDR2 as FYNNEI. The CDR3 here is CASSASGQGTFGYTF. Here the CDR3 DNA reads TGTGCCAGCAGTGCGTCGGGACAGGGGACATTTGGCTACACCTTC.